The rows below give T cell receptor beta chains drawn from one sample of a study of neoadjuvant anti-PD-1 for oral cavity cancer. This table comes from immunoSEQ multiplex PCR, and its TCRdb copy is limited to in-frame clones, with some not included. The table shows 17,000 or so clones, with approximately 70% occurring only once. The sample here was PBMCs, taken before nivolumab (anti-PD-1) treatment. Receptors were obtained from a person aged 35 to 85 with oral cavity squamous cell carcinoma. The conserved cysteine and the conserved F or W are not part of the CDR3 here.

CDR3aa,j_gene,v_gene
ATGSGASYEQY,TRBJ2-7,TRBV6-1
ASSHFGRQAYNEQF,TRBJ2-1,TRBV5-5
SVEGTSTSEQF,TRBJ2-1,TRBV29-1
SVVKGAYEQY,TRBJ2-7,TRBV29-1
ASSLGYRTRDNEQF,TRBJ2-1,TRBV19
ASSRRSEDTQY,TRBJ2-3,TRBV7-3
AWTKGDRNTEAF,TRBJ1-1,TRBV30
ASSEGVGRSNQPQH,TRBJ1-5,TRBV2
SPQGMETQY,TRBJ2-5,TRBV20-1
ASSITTGAAF,TRBJ1-1,TRBV19
ASSYGQEQVDEQF,TRBJ2-1,TRBV19
ASSYSLATEAF,TRBJ1-1,TRBV6-5
ASSPRTGLGSYNEQF,TRBJ2-1,TRBV25-1
ARLRQENGYT,TRBJ1-2,TRBV30
ASNRGNYNEQF,TRBJ2-1,TRBV19
ASTQTVTNYGYT,TRBJ1-2,TRBV19
ASSPRGANVLT,TRBJ2-6,TRBV13
ASSLELGRGYT,TRBJ1-2,TRBV5-1
ASSPGTARSEAF,TRBJ1-1,TRBV6-5
AWRAKDFLYEQY,TRBJ2-7,TRBV30
ASSLMGSVTDTQY,TRBJ2-3,TRBV7-3
AWRVQVTTGELF,TRBJ2-2,TRBV30
ASRLGQGNTGELF,TRBJ2-2,TRBV19
ASSSGDRGNEQF,TRBJ2-1,TRBV5-1
ASSTGLAGQPQY,TRBJ2-5,TRBV5-1
SVGRATNEKLF,TRBJ1-4,TRBV29-1
ASSEWGRYQETQY,TRBJ2-5,TRBV6-1
ASSLYGSAGELF,TRBJ2-2,TRBV5-6
ATQRGGQDAEAF,TRBJ1-1,TRBV25-1
ASGDSQTGELF,TRBJ2-2,TRBV6-4
ASAPGQGEKLF,TRBJ1-4,TRBV27
ASSATGGYGYT,TRBJ1-2,TRBV13
ASSDYLEGDEQF,TRBJ2-1,TRBV6-5
ASTVGLQAF,TRBJ1-1,TRBV19
ASSESMGGTGELF,TRBJ2-2,TRBV10-1
ASRRTQGPYEQY,TRBJ2-7,TRBV6-5
ASSQTGNTGELF,TRBJ2-2,TRBV5-1
ASSSGGRSGTQY,TRBJ2-3,TRBV28
ASSEALLGGGELF,TRBJ2-2,TRBV6-1
ASSIWGPSYGYT,TRBJ1-2,TRBV19
ASSRTSGTLSYEQY,TRBJ2-7,TRBV7-9
ASSYSPTGSYEQY,TRBJ2-7,TRBV6-6
AISDPPAGSYNEQF,TRBJ2-1,TRBV10-3
ASSGGSYNEQF,TRBJ2-1,TRBV7-2
ASSVLRGGQPQH,TRBJ1-5,TRBV6-1
ASSLMRGASDTQY,TRBJ2-3,TRBV5-5
ASSPWHHEQY,TRBJ2-7,TRBV6-5
ASSATHLTGELF,TRBJ2-2,TRBV10-2
ASSQEGLWGNTGELF,TRBJ2-2,TRBV14
ASSLGLAGFSVELF,TRBJ2-2,TRBV11-2
ASRTGGGAVDRY,TRBJ2-7,TRBV28